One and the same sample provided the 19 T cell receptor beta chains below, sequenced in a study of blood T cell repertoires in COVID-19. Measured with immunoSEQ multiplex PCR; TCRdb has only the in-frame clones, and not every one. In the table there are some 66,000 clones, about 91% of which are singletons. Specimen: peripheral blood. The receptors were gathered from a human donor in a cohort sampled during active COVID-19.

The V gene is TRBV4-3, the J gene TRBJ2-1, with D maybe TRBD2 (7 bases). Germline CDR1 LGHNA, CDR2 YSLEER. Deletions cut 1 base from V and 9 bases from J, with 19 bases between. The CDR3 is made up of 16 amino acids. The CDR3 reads CASSQAITSGDTEQFF. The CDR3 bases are TGCGCCAGCAGCCAAGCCATCACCAGCGGGGACACTGAGCAGTTCTTC.

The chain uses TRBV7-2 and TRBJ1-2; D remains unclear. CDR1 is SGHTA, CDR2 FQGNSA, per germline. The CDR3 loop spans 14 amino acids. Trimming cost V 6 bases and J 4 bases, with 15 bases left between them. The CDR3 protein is CASRPDGRGYGYTF. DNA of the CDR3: TGTGCCAGCAGGCCAGACGGGCGGGGCTATGGCTACACCTTC.

The CDR3 sequence: CASSQERFSGGYTF. CDR3 sequence (DNA): TGCGCCAGCAGCCAAGAGAGGTTTTCTGGTGGCTACACCTTC. The chain uses TRBV4-3 and TRBJ1-2; D call uncertain. Trimming pared 0 bases from V and 7 bases from J, leaving 12 bases between. CDR3 length equals 14 residues. The germline gives CDR1 LGHNA, CDR2 YSLEER.

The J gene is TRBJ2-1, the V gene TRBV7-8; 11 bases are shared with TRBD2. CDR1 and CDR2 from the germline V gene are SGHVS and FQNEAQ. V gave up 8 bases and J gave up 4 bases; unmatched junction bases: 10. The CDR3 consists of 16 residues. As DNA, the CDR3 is TGTGCCAGCGTCGATGCTAGCGGGGGGCCGTACAATGAGCAGTTCTTC. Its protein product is CASVDASGGPYNEQFF.

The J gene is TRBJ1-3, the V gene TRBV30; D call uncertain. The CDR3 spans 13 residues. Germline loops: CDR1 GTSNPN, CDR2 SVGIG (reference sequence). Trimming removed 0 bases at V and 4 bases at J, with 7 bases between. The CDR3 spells CAWSVVLGNTIYF. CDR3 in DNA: TGTGCCTGGAGTGTCGTTTTGGGAAACACCATATATTTT. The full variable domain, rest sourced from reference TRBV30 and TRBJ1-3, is SQTIHQWPATLVQPVGSPLSLECTVEGTSNPNLYWYRQAAGRGLQLLFYSVGIGQISSEVPQNLSASRPQDRQFILSSKKLLLSDSGFYLCAWSVVLGNTIYFGEGSWLTVV.

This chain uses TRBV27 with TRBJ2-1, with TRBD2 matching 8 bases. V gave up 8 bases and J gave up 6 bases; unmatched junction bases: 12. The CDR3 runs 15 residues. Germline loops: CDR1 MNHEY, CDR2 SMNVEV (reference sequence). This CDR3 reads CASAGWELAANEQFF. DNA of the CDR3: TGTGCCAGCGCCGGGTGGGAACTAGCGGCCAATGAGCAGTTCTTC.

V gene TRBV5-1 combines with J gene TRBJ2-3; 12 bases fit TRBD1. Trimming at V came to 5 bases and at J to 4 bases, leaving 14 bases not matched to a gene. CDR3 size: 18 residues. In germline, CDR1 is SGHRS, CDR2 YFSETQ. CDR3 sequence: CASRHTGTGGNFADTQYF. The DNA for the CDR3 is TGCGCCAGCAGACACACCGGGACAGGGGGCAACTTTGCAGATACGCAGTATTTT.

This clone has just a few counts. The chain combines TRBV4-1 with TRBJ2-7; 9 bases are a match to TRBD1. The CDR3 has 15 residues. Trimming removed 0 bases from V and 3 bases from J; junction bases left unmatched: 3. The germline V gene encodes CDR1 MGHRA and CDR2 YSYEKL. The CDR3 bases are TGCGCCAGCAGCCAAGAGGGACAGGGTGTCTACGAGCAGTACTTC. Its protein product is CASSQEGQGVYEQYF.

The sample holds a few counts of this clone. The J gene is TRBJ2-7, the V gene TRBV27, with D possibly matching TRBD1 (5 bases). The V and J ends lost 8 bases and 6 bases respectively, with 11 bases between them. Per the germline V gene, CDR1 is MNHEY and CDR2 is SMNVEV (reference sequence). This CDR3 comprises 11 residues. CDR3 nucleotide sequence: TGTGCCAGCTCCCAGGGTGGCGAGCAGTACTTC. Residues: CASSQGGEQYF.

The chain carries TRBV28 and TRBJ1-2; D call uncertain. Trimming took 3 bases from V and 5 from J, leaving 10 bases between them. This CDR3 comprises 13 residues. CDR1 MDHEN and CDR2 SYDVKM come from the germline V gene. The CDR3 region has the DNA TGTGCCAGCAGTTTGGTAAAAACATATGGCTACACCTTC. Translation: CASSLVKTYGYTF.

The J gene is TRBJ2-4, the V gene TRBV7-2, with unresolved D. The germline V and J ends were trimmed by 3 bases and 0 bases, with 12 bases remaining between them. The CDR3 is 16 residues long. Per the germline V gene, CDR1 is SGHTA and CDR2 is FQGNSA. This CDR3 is CASSFLDSLAKNIQYF. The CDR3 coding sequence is TGTGCCAGCAGCTTTTTAGATTCCCTAGCCAAAAACATTCAGTACTTC. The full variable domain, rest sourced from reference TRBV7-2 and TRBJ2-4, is GAGVSQSPSNKVTEKGKDVELRCDPISGHTALYWYRQSLGQGLEFLIYFQGNSAPDKSGLPSDRFSAERTGGSVSTLTIQRTQQEDSAVYLCASSFLDSLAKNIQYFGAGTRLSVL.

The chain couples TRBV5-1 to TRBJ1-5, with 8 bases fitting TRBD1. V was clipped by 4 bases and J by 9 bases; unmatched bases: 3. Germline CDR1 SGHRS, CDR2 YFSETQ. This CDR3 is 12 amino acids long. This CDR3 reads CASSVDRGPQHF. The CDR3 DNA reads TGCGCCAGCAGCGTCGACAGGGGGCCCCAGCATTTT.

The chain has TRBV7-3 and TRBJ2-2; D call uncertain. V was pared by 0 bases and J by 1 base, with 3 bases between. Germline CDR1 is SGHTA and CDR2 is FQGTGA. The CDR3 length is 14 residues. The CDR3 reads CASSLTQNTGELFF. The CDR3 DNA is TGTGCCAGCAGCTTAACCCAGAACACCGGGGAGCTGTTTTTT.

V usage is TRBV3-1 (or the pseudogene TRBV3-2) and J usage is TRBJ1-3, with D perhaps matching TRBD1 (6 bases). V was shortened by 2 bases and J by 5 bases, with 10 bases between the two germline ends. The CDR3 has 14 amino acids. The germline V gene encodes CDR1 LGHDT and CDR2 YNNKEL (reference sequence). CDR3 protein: CASSQTQGRNTIYF. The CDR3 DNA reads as TGTGCCAGCAGCCAAACACAGGGTCGAAACACCATATATTTT.

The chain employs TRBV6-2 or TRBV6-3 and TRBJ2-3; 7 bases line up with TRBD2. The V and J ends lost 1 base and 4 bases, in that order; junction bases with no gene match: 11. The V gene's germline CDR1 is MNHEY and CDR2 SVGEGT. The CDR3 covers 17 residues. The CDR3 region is CASSYFHPIGRPDTQYF. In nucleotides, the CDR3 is TGTGCCAGCAGTTACTTCCACCCGATCGGGAGGCCAGATACGCAGTATTTT.

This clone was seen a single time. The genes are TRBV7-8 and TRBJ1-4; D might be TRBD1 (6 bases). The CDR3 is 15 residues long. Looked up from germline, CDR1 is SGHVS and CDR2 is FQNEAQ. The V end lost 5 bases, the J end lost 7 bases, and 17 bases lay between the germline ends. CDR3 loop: CASSRTGSQAEKLFF. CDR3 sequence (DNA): TGTGCCAGCAGCCGCACAGGGTCCCAGGCTGAAAAACTGTTTTTT.

CDR3 in amino acids: CASSWSGGAPDTQYF. The CDR3, as DNA: TGTGCCAGTAGTTGGAGCGGGGGGGCCCCGGATACGCAGTATTTT. The chain combines TRBV19 with TRBJ2-3, with 10 positions matching TRBD2. CDR3 size: 15 residues. The V segment lost 5 bases and the J segment 6 bases; nucleotides outside the gene matches: 8. The germline V gene has CDR1 LNHDA and CDR2 SQIVND (reference sequence).

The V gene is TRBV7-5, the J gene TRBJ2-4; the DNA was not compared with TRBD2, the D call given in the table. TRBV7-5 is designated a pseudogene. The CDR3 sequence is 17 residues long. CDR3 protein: CARSLVTGTRFLLVQYF. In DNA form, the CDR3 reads TGTGCCAGAAGCTTAGTTACCGGGACTAGATTCCTTTTGGTTCAGTACTTC.

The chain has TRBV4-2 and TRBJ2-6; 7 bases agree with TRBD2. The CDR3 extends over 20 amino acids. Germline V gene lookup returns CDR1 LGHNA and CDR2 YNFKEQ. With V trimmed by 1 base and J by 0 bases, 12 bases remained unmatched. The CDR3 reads CASSQAPRLAADSGANVLTF. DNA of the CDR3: TGTGCCAGCAGCCAAGCTCCCAGACTAGCAGCAGACTCTGGGGCCAACGTCCTGACTTTC.